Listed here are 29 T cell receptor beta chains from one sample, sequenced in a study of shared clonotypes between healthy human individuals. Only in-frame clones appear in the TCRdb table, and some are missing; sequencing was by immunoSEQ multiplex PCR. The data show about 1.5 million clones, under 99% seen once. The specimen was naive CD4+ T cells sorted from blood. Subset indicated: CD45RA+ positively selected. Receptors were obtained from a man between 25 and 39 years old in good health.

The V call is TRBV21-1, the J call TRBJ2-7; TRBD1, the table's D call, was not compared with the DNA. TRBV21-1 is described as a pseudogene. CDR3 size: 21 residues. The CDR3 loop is CASSKALSIKGEYLHNHEQYF. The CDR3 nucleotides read TGTGCCAGCAGCAAAGCGCTTTCAATCAAAGGGGAATACCTGCATAATCACGAGCAGTACTTC.

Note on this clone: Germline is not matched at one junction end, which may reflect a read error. The CDR3 loop is CASSFKETGGYNEQFF. DNA of the CDR3: TGTGCTAGCAGCTTTAAGGAGACAGGGGGTTACAATGAGCAGTTCTTC. This chain joins TRBV7-7 and TRBJ2-1, with TRBD1 matching over 9 bases. There are 16 residues in the CDR3. Germline assignment: CDR1 SSHAT and CDR2 FNYEAQ (reference sequence). Full variable domain (missing parts from reference TRBV7-7 and TRBJ2-1): GAGVSQSPRYKVTKRGQDVTLRCDPISSHATLYWYQQALGQGPEFLTYFNYEAQPDKSGLPSDRFSAERPEGSISTLTIQRTEQRDSAMYRCASSFKETGGYNEQFFGPGTRLTVL.

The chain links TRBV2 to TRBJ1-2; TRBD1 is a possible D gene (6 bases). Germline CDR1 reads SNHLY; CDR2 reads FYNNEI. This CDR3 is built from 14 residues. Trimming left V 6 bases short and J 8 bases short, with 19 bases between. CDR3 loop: CASRETGSGRGYTF. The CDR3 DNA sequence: TGTGCCAGCAGGGAAACAGGGTCCGGAAGAGGCTACACCTTC.

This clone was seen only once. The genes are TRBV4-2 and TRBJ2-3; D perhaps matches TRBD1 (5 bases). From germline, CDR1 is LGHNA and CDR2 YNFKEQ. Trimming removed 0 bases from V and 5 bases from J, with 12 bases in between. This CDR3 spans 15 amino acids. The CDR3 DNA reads TGTGCCAGCAGCCAAGAGGCCGTAAGGGGAGATACGCAGTATTTT. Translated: CASSQEAVRGDTQYF.

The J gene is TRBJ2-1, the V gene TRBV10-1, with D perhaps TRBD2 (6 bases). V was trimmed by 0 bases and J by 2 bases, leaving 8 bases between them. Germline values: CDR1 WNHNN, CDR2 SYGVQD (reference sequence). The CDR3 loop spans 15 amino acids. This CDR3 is CASSESGRPYNEQFF. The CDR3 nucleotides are TGCGCCAGCAGTGAGTCCGGGAGACCCTACAATGAGCAGTTCTTC.

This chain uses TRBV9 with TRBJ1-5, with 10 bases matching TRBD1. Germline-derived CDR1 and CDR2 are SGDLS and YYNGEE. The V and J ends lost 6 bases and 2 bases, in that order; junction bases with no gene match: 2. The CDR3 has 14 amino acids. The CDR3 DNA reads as TGTGCCAGCATTGGGACAGGGGGCAATCAGCCCCAGCATTTT. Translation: CASIGTGGNQPQHF.

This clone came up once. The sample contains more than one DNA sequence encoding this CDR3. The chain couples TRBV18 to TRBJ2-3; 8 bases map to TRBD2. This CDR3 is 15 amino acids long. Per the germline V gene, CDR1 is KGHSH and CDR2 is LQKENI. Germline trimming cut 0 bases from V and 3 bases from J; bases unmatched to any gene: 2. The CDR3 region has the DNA TGTGCCAGCTCACCACCAGGACTAGCAACAGATACGCAGTATTTT. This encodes CASSPPGLATDTQYF.

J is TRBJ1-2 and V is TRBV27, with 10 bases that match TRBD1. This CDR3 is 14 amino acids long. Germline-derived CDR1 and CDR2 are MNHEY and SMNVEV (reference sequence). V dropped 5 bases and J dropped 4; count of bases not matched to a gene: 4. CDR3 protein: CASSPRTGGYGYTF. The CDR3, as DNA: TGTGCCAGCAGTCCCCGGACAGGGGGCTATGGCTACACCTTC.

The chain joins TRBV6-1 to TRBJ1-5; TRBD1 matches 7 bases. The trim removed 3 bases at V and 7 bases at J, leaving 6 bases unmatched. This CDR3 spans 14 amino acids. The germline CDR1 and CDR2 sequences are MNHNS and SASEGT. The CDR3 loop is CASSDRDSFQPQHF. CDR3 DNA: TGTGCCAGCAGTGACCGGGACAGCTTCCAGCCCCAGCATTTT.

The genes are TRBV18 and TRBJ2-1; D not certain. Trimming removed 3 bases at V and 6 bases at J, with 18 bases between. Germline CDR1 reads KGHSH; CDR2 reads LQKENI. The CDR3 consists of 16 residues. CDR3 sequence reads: CASSPRAELGTNEQFF. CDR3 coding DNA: TGTGCCAGCTCACCTCGAGCCGAGTTAGGTACCAATGAGCAGTTCTTC.

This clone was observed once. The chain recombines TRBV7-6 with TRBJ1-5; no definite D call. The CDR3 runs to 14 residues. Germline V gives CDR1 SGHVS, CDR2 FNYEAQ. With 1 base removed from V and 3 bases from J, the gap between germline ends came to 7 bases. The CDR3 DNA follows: TGTGCCAGCAGCTTAGGAGTTATCAATCAGCCCCAGCATTTT. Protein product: CASSLGVINQPQHF.

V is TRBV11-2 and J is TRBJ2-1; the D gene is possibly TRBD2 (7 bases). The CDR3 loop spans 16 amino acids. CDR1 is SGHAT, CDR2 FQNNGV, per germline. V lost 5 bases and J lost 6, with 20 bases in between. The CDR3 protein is CASSPRGWEGFNEQFF. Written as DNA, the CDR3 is TGTGCCAGCAGCCCTAGGGGGTGGGAGGGGTTCAATGAGCAGTTCTTC.

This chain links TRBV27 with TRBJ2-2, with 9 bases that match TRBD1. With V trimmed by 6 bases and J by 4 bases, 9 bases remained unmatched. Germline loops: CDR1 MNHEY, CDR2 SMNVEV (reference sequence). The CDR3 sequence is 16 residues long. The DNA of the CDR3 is TGTGCCAGCAGACGAAACAGGGGGCTAAGCACCGGGGAGCTGTTTTTT. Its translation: CASRRNRGLSTGELFF.

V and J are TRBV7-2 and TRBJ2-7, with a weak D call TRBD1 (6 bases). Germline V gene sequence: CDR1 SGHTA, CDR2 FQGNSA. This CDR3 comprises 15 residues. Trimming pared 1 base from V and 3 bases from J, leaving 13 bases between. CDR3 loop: CASSLEGRGGYEQYF. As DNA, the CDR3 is TGTGCCAGCAGCTTAGAGGGCAGGGGCGGCTACGAGCAGTACTTC.

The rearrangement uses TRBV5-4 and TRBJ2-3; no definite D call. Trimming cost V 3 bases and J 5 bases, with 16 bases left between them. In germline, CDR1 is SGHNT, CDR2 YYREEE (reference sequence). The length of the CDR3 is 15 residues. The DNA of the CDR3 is TGTGCCAGCAGCTCGGGCAGCAGGCCCGGAGATACGCAGTATTTT. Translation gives CASSSGSRPGDTQYF.

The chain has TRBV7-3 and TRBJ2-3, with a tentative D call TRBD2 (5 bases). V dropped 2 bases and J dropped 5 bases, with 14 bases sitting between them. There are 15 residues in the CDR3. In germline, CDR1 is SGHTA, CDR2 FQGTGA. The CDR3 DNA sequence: TGTGCCAGCAGCTTATCCGGTCTAGAGGGAGATACGCAGTATTTT. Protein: CASSLSGLEGDTQYF.

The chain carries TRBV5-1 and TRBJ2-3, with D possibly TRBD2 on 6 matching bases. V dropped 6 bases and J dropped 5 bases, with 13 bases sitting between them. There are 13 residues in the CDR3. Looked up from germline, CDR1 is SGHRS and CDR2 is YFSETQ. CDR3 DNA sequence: TGCGCCAGCAAAACGGGAGTGGGAGATACGCAGTATTTT. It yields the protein CASKTGVGDTQYF.

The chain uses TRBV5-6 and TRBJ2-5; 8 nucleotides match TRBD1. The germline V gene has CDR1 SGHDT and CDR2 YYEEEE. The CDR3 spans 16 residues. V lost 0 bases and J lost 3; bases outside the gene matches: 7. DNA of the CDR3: TGTGCCAGCAGCTTGGTAGGACAGGGAACGGAAGAGACCCAGTACTTC. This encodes CASSLVGQGTEETQYF.

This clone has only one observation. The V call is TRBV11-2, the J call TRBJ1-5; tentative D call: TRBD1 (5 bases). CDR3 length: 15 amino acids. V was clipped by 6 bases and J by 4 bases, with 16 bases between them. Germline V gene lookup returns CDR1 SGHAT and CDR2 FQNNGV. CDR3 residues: CASSLGTARNQPQHF. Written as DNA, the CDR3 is TGTGCCAGCAGTCTGGGGACGGCTAGGAATCAGCCCCAGCATTTT. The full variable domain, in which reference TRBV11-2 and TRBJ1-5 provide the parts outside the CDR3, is EAGVAQSPRYKIIEKRQSVAFWCNPISGHATLYWYQQILGQGPKLLIQFQNNGVVDDSQLPKDRFSAERLKGVDSTLKIQPAKLEDSAVYLCASSLGTARNQPQHFGDGTRLSIL.

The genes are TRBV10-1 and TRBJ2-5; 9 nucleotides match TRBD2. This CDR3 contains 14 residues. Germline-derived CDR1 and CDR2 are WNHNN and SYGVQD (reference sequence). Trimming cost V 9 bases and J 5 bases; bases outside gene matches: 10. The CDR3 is CASVWSGRSETQYF. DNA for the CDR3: TGCGCCAGTGTTTGGAGCGGGAGGAGCGAGACCCAGTACTTC.

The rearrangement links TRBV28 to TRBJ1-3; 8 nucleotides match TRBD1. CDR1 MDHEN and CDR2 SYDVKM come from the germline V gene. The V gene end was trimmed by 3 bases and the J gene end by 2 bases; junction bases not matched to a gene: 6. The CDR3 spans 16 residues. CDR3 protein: CASSFGQGAAGNTIYF. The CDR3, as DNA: TGTGCCAGCAGTTTTGGGCAGGGGGCAGCTGGAAACACCATATATTTT.

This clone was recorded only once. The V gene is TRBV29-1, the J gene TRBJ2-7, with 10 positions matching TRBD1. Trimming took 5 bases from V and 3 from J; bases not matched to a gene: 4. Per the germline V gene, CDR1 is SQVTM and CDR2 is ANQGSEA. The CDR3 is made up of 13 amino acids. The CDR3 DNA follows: TGCAGCGTTATTCGGACAGGGGGCTACGAGCAGTACTTC. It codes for CSVIRTGGYEQYF.

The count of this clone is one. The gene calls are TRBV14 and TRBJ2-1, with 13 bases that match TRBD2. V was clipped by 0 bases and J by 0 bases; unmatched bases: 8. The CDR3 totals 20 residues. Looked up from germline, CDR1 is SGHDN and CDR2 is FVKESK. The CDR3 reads CASSQDPRLAGGSSYNEQFF. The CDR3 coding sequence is TGTGCCAGCAGCCAAGATCCGAGACTAGCGGGGGGCAGCTCCTACAATGAGCAGTTCTTC.

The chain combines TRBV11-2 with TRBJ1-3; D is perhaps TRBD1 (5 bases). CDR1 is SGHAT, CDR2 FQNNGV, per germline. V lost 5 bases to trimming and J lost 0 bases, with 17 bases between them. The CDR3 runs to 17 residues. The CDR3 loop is CASSTDRQLFSGNTIYF. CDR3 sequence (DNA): TGTGCCAGCAGCACCGACCGACAGTTGTTCTCTGGAAACACCATATATTTT. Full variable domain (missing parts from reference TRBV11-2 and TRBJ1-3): EAGVAQSPRYKIIEKRQSVAFWCNPISGHATLYWYQQILGQGPKLLIQFQNNGVVDDSQLPKDRFSAERLKGVDSTLKIQPAKLEDSAVYLCASSTDRQLFSGNTIYFGEGSWLTVV.

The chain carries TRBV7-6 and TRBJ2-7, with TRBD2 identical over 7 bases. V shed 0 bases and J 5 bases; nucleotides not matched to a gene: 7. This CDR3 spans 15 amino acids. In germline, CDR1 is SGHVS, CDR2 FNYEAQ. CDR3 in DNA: TGTGCCAGCAGCTTAGCGACCGGGGGGAGTGACGAGCAGTACTTC. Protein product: CASSLATGGSDEQYF.

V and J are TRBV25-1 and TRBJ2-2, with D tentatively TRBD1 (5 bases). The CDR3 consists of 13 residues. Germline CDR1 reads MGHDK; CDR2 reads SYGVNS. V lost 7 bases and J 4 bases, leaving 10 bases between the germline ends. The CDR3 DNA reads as TGTGCCAGCATGGGGCTGGGCACCGGGGAGCTGTTTTTT. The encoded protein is CASMGLGTGELFF. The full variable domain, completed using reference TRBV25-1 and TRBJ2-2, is EADIYQTPRYLVIGTGKKITLECSQTMGHDKMYWYQQDPGMELHLIHYSYGVNSTEKGDLSSESTVSRIRTEHFPLTLESARPSHTSQYLCASMGLGTGELFFGEGSRLTVL.

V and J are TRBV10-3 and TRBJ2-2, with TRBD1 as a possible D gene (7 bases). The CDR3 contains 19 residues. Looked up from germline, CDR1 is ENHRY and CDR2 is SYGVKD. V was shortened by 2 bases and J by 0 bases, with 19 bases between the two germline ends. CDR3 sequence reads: CAISELPSGGNANTGELFF. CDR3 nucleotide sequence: TGTGCCATCAGTGAGCTACCCTCAGGGGGGAACGCGAACACCGGGGAGCTGTTTTTT.

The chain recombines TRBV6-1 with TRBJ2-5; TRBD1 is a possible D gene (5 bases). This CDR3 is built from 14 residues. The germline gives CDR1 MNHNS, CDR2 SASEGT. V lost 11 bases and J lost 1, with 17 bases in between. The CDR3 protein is CASREETAQETQYF. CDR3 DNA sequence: TGTGCCTCCCGAGAGGAGACAGCCCAAGAGACCCAGTACTTC.

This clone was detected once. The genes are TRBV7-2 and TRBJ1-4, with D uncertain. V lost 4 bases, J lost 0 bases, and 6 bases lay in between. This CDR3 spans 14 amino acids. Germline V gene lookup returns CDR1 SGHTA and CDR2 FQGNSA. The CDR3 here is CASSSVATNEKLFF. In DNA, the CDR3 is TGTGCCAGCAGCTCAGTTGCAACTAATGAAAAACTGTTTTTT.